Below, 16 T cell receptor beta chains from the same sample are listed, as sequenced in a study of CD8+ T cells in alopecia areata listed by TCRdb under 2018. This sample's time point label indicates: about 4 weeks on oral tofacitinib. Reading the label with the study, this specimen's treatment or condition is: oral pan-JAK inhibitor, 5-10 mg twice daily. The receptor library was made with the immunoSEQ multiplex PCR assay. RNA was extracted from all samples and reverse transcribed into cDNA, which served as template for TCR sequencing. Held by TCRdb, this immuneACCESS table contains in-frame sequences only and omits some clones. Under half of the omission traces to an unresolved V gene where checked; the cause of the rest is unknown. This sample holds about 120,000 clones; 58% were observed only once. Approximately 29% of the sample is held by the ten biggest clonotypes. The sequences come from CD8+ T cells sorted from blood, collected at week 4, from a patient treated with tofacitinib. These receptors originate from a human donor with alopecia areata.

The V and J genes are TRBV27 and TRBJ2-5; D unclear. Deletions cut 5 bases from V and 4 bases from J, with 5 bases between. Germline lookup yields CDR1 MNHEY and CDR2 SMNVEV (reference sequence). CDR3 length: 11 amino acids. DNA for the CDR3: TGTGCCAGCAGTCCCCGAGAGACCCAGTACTTC. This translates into CASSPRETQYF.

This CDR3 is CASSLGLAGAEQYF. The CDR3, as DNA: TGTGCCAGCAGCCTGGGACTAGCGGGGGCAGAGCAGTACTTC. The chain has TRBV7-2 and TRBJ2-7, with 14 nucleotides matching TRBD2. The CDR3 sequence is 14 residues long. With V trimmed by 5 bases and J by 7 bases, 4 bases remained unmatched. Germline V gene data show CDR1 as SGHTA and CDR2 as FQGNSA.

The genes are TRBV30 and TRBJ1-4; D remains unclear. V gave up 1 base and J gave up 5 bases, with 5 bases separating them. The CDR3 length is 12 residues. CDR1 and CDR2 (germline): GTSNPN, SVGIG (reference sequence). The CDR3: CAWSELNEKLFF. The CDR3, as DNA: TGTGCCTGGAGTGAACTCAATGAAAAACTGTTTTTT.

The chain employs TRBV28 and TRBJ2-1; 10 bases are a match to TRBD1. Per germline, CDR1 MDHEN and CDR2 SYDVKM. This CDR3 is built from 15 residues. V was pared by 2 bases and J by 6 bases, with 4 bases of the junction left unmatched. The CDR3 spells CASSLGGTGVNEQFF. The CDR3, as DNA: TGTGCCAGCAGTTTAGGAGGGACAGGGGTCAATGAGCAGTTCTTC.

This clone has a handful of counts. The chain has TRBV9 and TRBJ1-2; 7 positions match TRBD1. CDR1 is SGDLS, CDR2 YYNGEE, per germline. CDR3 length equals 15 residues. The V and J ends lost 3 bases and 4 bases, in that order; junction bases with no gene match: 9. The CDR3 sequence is CASSGEGGAGYGYTF. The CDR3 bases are TGTGCCAGCAGCGGCGAAGGGGGCGCCGGCTATGGCTACACCTTC.

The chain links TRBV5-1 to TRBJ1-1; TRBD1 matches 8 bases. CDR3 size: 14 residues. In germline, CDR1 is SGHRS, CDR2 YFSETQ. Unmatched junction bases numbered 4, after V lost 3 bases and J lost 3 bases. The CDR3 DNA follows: TGCGCCAGCAGCTCTGGACAGGGCGACACTGAAGCTTTCTTT. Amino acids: CASSSGQGDTEAFF. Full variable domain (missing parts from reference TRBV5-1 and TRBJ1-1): KAGVTQTPRYLIKTRGQQVTLSCSPISGHRSVSWYQQTPGQGLQFLFEYFSETQRNKGNFPGRFSGRQFSNSRSEMNVSTLELGDSALYLCASSSGQGDTEAFFGQGTRLTVV.

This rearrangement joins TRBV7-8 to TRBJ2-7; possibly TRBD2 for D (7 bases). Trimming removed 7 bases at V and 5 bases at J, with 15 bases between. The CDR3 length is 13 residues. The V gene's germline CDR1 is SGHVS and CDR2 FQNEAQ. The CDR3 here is CASIKGGGHEQYF. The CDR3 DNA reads TGTGCCAGCATCAAAGGCGGGGGCCACGAGCAGTACTTC.

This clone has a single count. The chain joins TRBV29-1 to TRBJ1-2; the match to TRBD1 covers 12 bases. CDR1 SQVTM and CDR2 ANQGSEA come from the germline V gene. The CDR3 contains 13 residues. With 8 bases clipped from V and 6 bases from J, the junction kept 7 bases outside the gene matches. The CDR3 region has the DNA TGCAGCTCCTTGGGACAGGGGGCAGATGGCTACACCTTC. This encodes CSSLGQGADGYTF.

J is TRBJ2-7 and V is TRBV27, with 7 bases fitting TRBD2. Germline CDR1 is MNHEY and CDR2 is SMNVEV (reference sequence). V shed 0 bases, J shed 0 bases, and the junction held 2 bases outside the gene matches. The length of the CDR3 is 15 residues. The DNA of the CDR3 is TGTGCCAGCAGTTTATCGGGAGGGAGCTCCTACGAGCAGTACTTC. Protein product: CASSLSGGSSYEQYF.

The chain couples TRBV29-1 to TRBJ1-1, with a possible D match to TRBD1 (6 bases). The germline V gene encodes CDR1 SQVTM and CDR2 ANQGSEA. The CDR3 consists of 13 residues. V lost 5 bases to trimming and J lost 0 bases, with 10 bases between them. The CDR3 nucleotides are TGCAGCGTTAGTACAGGGATGAACACTGAAGCTTTCTTT. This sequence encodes CSVSTGMNTEAFF.

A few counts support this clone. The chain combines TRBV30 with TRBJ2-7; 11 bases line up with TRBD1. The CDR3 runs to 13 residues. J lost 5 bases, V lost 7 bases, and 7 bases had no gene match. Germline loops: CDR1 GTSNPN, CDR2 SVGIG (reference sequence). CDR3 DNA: TGTGCCTCAGAGGGGACAGGGGGAAACGAGCAGTACTTC. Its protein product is CASEGTGGNEQYF.

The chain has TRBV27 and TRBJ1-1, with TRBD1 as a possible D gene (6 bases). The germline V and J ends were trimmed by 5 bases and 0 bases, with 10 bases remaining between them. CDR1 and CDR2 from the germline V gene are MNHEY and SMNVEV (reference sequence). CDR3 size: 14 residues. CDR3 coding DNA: TGTGCCAGCAGTCTACAGGGTGTGAACACTGAAGCTTTCTTT. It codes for CASSLQGVNTEAFF.

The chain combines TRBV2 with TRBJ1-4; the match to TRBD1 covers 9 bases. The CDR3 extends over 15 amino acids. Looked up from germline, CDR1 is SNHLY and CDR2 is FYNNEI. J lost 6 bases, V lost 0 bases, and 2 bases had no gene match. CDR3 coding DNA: TGTGCCAGCAGTGAAGCGGGGGACAGGGATGAAAAACTGTTTTTT. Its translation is CASSEAGDRDEKLFF.

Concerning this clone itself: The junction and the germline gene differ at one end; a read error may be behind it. CDR3 DNA: TGTGCCAGTACATCTAAAACCGGGACTAGCAAAGATACGCAGTATTTT. It specifies CASTSKTGTSKDTQYF. The chain couples TRBV27 to TRBJ2-3, with 9 bases aligning to TRBD2. The CDR3 loop spans 16 amino acids. Germline V gives CDR1 MNHEY, CDR2 SMNVEV (reference sequence).

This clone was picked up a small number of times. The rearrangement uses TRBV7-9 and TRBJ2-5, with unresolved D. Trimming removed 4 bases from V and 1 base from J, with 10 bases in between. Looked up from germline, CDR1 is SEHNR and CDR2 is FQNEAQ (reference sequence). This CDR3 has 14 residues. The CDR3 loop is CASSSIAAQETQYF. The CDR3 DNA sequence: TGTGCCAGCAGCTCGATCGCGGCCCAAGAGACCCAGTACTTC.

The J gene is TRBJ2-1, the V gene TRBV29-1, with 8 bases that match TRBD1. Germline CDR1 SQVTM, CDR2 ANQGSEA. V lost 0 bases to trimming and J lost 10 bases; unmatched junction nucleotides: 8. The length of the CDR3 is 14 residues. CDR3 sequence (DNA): TGCAGCGTTGAAGATCTTGGGCCAGGGGGCGAGCAGTTCTTC. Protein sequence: CSVEDLGPGGEQFF.